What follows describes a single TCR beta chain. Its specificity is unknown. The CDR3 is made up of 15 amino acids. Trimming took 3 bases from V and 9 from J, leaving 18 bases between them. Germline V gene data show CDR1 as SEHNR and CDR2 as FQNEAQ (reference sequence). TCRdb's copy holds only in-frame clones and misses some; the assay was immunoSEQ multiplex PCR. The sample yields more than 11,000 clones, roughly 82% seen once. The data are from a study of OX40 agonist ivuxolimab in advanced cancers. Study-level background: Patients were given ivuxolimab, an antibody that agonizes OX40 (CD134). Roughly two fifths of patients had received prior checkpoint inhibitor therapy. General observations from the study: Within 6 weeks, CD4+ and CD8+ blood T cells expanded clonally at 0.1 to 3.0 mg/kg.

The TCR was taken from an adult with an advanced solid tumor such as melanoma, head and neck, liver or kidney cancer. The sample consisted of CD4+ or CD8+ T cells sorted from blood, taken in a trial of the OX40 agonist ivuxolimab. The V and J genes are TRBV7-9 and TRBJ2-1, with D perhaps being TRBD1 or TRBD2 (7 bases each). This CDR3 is CASSLSSAGGGEQFF. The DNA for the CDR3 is TGTGCCAGCAGCTTGTCTTCAGCAGGGGGGGGTGAGCAGTTCTTC.